This T cell receptor beta chain was sequenced in a study of OX40 agonist ivuxolimab in advanced cancers. Clones were read by immunoSEQ multiplex PCR, and TCRdb kept only the in-frame ones, dropping some. The profile shows 70,000 to 80,000 clones, around 91% of them singletons. V gave up 6 bases and J gave up 4 bases; unmatched junction bases: 6. This CDR3 region has 14 residues. Germline V gives CDR1 MNHEY, CDR2 SVGAGI. Study outcomes and limitations: Some patients who did not respond also had low normalized T-cell clonal expansion. The antigens recognized by the expanded peripheral T cells, that is their antigen specificity, were not determined. Doses of 0.1 to 3.0 mg/kg were accompanied by clonal expansion of CD4+ and CD8+ blood T cells by week 6.

Turning to this clone: Its antigen is as yet unknown.

This chain uses TRBV6-5 with TRBJ1-1, with TRBD1 matching 9 bases. The starting material was CD4+ or CD8+ T cells sorted from blood, obtained in a trial of the OX40 agonist ivuxolimab. The sequence came from an adult with an advanced solid tumor such as melanoma, head and neck, liver or kidney cancer. CDR3 residues: CASRGQGVSTEAFF. The DNA for the CDR3 is TGTGCCAGCAGGGGACAGGGAGTGAGCACTGAAGCTTTCTTT.